Each of the 3 T cell receptor beta chains below was sequenced from the same sample in a study of a mutant IDH1 vaccine in newly diagnosed glioma. Assay used: immunoSEQ multiplex PCR; TCRdb lists only in-frame clones, some missing. Of 75,000 to 100,000 clones listed, about four fifths are singletons. The sample's time point: baseline, week 1 (first vaccination visit). The treatment is: pre-vaccination baseline after standard-of-care therapy. The sequenced sample was PBMCs, obtained from a glioma patient treated with radiotherapy, temozolomide or both. The receptors shown here come from a man in his forties with glioma. Some clones in this sample may be carry-over from other donors' samples.

The chain has TRBV6-5 and TRBJ1-4; D possibly corresponds to TRBD1 (5 bases). Germline loops: CDR1 MNHEY, CDR2 SVGAGI. Trimming removed 10 bases from V and 5 bases from J, with 20 bases in between. The CDR3 totals 15 residues. CDR3 in amino acids: CATRDGVTSNEKLFF. In DNA form, the CDR3 reads TGTGCCACCCGGGACGGAGTGACTTCAAATGAAAAACTGTTTTTT.

CDR3 loop: CASRGTSGGNTIYF. In DNA form, the CDR3 reads TGTGCCAGCAGAGGGACGTCGGGGGGAAACACCATATATTTT. This chain joins TRBV2 and TRBJ1-3, with D tentatively TRBD1 (5 bases). Trimming took off 6 bases at V and 4 bases at J, with 13 bases between the two ends. The CDR3 is made up of 14 amino acids. Per germline, CDR1 SNHLY and CDR2 FYNNEI.

V usage is TRBV30 and J usage is TRBJ2-7; tentatively, D is TRBD1 (6 bases). The CDR3 contains 15 residues. Germline assignment: CDR1 GTSNPN and CDR2 SVGIG (reference sequence). V lost 5 bases and J 0 bases, leaving 17 bases between the germline ends. As DNA, the CDR3 is TGTGCCTGGGTCCGAGGGGGTTTCGGCTCCTACGAGCAGTACTTC. Its protein product is CAWVRGGFGSYEQYF.